This TCR beta chain derives from a study of monozygotic twins with inflammatory bowel disease. A 6-nucleotide sample barcode was carried by the UMIs, which template switching added. For each CDR3 protein, TCRdb gives one entry from its re-call of the 5' RACE reads, without DNA. This sample's table reports approximately 100,000 distinct CDR3 sequences. As concerns this clonotype: The antigen remains undetermined.

Study-wide results and limits: The authors found no support for a single strong IBD-associated signal or clonotype.

This sequence originates from a human donor with ulcerative colitis or Crohn's disease, or a healthy co-twin of an affected twin (not recorded which). The sample taken for sequencing was blood.

The CDR3 spells CASSLSELGLDRYNEQFF. V usage is TRBV27 and J usage is TRBJ2-1; TCRdb picks TRBD2, but there is no DNA to check that call. Germline V gene data show CDR1 as MNHEY and CDR2 as SMNVEV (reference sequence). The CDR3 is 18 amino acids.